Included here is one T cell receptor (beta chain) sequence, with context. This record comes from a study of blood T cell repertoires in COVID-19. Study overall: Samples taken during acute and convalescent COVID-19 were collected in the United States, Italy and Spain. Sources were T cells, B-cell-depleted T cells, or PBMCs; the material itself was cDNA or gDNA.

Per germline, CDR1 MGHDK and CDR2 SYGVNS. The CDR3 consists of 14 residues. Trimming took off 2 bases at V and 5 bases at J, with 10 bases between the two ends. In the original workflow: Quantification of nucleated cells was approximated via reference gene primer amplification. The protocol was immunoSEQ multiplex PCR, while the TCRdb copy is restricted to in-frame clones and leaves out a portion. Clonal size and the V and J genes are those of that table, whereas D and trimming came from the DNA. The repertoire holds under 200,000 clones, with about 81% as singletons. Material: peripheral blood. The origin of this receptor is a man aged 25 to 45 with active or convalescent COVID-19. V usage is TRBV25-1 and J usage is TRBJ1-5; D is perhaps TRBD1 (5 bases). As DNA, the CDR3 is TGTGCCAGCAGTGAAGGAGGGGTCCATCAGCCCCAGCATTTT. It is translated as CASSEGGVHQPQHF.